This TCR beta chain was sequenced in a study of PD-1 blockade in mismatch repair-deficient tumors. Background on the study: Enrolled about 2013-2017, patients had progressing, pretreated mismatch repair-deficient cancers of more than ten types. Overall study findings and caveats: Rapid post-treatment expansion, then contraction, generally preceding radiologic response, marked tumor-resident clones.

PCR or immunohistochemistry showed mismatch repair deficiency in every enrolled patient. TCR sequencing covered a few patients who responded to pembrolizumab. CDR3 length equals 18 residues. The V and J ends lost 5 bases and 0 bases respectively, with 23 bases between them. Germline lookup yields CDR1 SGHRS and CDR2 YFSETQ. Regarding this clone: Its antigen is as yet unknown.

Profiled with immunoSEQ multiplex PCR; TCRdb holds only in-frame clones, not every one. The repertoire consists of some 120,000 clones, with over 65% occurring once and the leading ten covering about 4.5%. The input for sequencing was peripheral blood, taken approximately 14 months after starting pembrolizumab. This TCR was recovered from an adult with mismatch repair-deficient cancer. The rearrangement joins TRBV5-1 to TRBJ1-1; TRBD1 might be the D (6 bases). CDR3 nucleotides: TGCGCCAGCAGGAATCGCCCCGGGGGCGGCGGGATGAACACTGAAGCTTTCTTT. It translates to CASRNRPGGGGMNTEAFF.